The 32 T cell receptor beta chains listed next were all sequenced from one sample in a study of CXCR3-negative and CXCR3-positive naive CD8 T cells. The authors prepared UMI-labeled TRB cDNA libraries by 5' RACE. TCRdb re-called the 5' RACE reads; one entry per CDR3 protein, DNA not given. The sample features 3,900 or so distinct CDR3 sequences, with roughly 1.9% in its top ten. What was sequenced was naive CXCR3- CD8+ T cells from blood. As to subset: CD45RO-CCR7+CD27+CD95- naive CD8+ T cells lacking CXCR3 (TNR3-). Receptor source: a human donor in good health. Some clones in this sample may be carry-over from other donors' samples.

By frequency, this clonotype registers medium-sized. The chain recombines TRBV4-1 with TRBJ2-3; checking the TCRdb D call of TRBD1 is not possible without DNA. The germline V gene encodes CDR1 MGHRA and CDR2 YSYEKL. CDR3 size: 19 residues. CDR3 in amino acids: CASSQAENVGIGGADTQYF.

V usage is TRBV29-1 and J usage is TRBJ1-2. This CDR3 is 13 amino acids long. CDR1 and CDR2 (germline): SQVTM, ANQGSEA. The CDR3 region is CSVELEGFYGYTF.

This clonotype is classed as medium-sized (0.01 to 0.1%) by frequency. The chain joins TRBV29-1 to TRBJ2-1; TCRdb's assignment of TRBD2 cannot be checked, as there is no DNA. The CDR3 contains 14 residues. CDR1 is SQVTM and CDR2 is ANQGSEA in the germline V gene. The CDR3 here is CSVELAGAGNEQFF.

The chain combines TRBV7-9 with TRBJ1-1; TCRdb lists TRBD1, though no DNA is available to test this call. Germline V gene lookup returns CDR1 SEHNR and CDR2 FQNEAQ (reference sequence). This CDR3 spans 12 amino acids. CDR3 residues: CASRGAGTEAFF.

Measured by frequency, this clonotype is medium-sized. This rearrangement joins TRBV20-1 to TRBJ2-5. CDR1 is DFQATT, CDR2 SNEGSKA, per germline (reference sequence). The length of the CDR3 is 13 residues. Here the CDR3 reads CSARDLGKETQYF.

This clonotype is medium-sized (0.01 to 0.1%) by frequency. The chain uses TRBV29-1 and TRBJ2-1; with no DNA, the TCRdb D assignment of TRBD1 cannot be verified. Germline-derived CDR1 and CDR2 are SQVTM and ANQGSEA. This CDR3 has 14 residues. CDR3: CSSDRRPLYNEQFF.

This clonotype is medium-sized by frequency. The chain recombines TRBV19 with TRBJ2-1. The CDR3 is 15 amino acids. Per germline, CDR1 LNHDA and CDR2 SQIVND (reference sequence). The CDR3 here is CASSISGNAYNEQFF.

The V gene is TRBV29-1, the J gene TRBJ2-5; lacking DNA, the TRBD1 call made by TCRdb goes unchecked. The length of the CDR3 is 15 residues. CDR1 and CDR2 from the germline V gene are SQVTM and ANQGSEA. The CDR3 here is CSVVQAGVSQETQYF.

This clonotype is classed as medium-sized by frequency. The CDR3 loop reads CASSHALRNEQFF. The chain is built from TRBV14 and TRBJ2-1. CDR1 and CDR2 (germline): SGHDN, FVKESK. The CDR3 contains 13 residues.

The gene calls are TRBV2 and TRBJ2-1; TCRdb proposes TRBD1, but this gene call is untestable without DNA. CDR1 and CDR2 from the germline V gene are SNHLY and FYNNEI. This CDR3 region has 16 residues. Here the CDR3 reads CASSVLRQGANNEQFF.

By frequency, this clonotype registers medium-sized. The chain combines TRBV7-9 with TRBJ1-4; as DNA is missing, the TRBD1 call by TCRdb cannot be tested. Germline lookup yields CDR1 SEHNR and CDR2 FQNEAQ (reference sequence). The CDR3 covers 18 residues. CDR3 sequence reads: CASIMDAQGEDQNEKLFF.

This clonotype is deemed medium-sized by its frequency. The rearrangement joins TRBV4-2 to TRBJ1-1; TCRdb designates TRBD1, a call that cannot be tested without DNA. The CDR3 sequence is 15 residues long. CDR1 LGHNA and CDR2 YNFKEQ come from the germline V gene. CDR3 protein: CASSQIPPGDTEAFF.

The CDR3 here is CSVWTGSYNEQFF. The chain joins TRBV29-1 to TRBJ2-1; TCRdb's D call of TRBD1 is untestable without DNA. The CDR3 consists of 13 residues. Germline CDR1 and CDR2: SQVTM and ANQGSEA.

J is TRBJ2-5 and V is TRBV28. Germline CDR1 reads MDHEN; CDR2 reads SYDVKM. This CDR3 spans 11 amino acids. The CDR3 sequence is CASSLGETQYF.

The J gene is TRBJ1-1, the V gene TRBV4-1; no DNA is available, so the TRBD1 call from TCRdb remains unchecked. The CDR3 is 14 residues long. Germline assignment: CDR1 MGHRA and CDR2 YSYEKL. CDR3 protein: CASSLDRGWTEAFF.

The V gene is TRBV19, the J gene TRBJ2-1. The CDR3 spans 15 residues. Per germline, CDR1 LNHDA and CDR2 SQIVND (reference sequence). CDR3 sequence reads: CASAASGSSYNEQFF.

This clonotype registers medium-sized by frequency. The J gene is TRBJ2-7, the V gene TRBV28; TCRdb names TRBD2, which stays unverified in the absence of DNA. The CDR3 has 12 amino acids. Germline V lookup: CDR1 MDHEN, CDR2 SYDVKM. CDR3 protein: CASSLEGYEQYF.

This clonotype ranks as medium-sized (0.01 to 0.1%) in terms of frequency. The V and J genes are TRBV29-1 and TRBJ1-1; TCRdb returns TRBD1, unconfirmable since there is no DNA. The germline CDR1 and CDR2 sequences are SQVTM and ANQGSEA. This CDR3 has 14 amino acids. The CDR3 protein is CSVESTGGAGEAFF.

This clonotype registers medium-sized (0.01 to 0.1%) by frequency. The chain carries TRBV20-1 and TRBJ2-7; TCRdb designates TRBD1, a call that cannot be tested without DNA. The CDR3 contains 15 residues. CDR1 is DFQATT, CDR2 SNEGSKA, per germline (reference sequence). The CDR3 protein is CSARVRDRQFYEQYF.

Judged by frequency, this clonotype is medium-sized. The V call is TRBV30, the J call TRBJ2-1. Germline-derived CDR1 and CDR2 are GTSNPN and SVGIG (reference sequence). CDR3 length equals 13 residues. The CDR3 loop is CAWSPDTYNEQFF.

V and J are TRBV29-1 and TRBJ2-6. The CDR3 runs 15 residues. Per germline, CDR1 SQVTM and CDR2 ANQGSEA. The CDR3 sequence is CSVHQDGSGANVLTF.

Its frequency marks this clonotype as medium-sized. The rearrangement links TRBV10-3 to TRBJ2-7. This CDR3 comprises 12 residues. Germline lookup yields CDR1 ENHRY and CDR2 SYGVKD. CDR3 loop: CAVRTESYEQYF.

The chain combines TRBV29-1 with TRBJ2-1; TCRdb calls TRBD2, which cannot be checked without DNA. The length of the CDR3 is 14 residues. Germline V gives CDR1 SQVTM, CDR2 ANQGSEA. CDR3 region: CSAETPGGPDEQFF.

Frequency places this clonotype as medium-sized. CDR3 sequence: CSVVATDTQYF. The chain couples TRBV29-1 to TRBJ2-3. This CDR3 spans 11 amino acids. Germline values: CDR1 SQVTM, CDR2 ANQGSEA.

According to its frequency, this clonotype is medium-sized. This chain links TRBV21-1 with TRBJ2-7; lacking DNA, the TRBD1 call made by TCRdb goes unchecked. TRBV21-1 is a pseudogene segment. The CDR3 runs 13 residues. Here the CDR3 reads CASSKGQSYEQYF.

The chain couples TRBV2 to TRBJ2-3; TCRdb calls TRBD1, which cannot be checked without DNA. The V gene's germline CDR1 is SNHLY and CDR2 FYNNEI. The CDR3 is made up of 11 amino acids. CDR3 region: CACFGGDTQYF.

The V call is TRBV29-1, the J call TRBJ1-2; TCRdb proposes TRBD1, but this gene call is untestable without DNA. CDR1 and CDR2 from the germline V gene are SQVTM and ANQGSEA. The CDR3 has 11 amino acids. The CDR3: CSAETGSGYTF. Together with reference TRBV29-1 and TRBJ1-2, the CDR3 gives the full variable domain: SAVISQKPSRDICQRGTSLTIQCQVDSQVTMMFWYRQQPGQSLTLIATANQGSEATYESGFVIDKFPISRPNLTFSTLTVSNMSPEDSSIYLCSAETGSGYTFGSGTRLTVV.

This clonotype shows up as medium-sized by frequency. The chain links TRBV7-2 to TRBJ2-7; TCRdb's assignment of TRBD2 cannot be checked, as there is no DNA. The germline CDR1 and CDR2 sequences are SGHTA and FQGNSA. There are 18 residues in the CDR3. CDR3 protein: CASSWPTEPGLAGHEQYF. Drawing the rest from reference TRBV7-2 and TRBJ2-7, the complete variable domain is GAGVSQSPSNKVTEKGKDVELRCDPISGHTALYWYRQSLGQGLEFLIYFQGNSAPDKSGLPSDRFSAERTGGSVSTLTIQRTQQEDSAVYLCASSWPTEPGLAGHEQYFGPGTRLTVT.

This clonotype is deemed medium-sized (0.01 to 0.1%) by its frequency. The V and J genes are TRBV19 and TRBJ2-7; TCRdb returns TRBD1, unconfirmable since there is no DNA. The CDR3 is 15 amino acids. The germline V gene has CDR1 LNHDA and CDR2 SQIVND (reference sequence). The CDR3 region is CASSTGTGRPYEQYF. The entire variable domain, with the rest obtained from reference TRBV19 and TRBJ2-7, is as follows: DGGITQSPKYLFRKEGQNVTLSCEQNLNHDAMYWYRQDPGQGLRLIYYSQIVNDFQKGDIAEGYSVSREKKESFPLTVTSAQKNPTAFYLCASSTGTGRPYEQYFGPGTRLTVT.

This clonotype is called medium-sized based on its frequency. The CDR3 region is CASSPERDLLPSYEQYF. V gene TRBV5-1 combines with J gene TRBJ2-7; TCRdb names TRBD2, which stays unverified in the absence of DNA. The germline CDR1 and CDR2 sequences are SGHRS and YFSETQ. The CDR3 is made up of 17 amino acids. The variable domain in full, with the rest retrieved from reference TRBV5-1 and TRBJ2-7, is KAGVTQTPRYLIKTRGQQVTLSCSPISGHRSVSWYQQTPGQGLQFLFEYFSETQRNKGNFPGRFSGRQFSNSRSEMNVSTLELGDSALYLCASSPERDLLPSYEQYFGPGTRLTVT.

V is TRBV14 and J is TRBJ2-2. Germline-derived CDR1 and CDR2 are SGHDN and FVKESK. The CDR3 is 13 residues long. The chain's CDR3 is CASSQVVAGELFF.

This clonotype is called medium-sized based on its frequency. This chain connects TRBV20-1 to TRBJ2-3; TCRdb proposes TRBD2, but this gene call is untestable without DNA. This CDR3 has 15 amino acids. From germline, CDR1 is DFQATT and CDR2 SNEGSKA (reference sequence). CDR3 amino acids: CSASGAGTSTDTQYF.